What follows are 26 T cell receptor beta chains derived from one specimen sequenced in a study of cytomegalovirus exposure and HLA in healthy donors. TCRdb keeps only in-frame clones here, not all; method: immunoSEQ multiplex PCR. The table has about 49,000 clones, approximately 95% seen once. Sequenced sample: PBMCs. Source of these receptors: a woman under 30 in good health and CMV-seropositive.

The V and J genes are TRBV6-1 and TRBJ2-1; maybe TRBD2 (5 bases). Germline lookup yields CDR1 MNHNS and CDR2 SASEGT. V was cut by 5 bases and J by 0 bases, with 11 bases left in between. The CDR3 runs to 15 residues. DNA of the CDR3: TGTGCCAGCAGTCCCGATGGGAGCTCCTACAATGAGCAGTTCTTC. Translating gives CASSPDGSSYNEQFF.

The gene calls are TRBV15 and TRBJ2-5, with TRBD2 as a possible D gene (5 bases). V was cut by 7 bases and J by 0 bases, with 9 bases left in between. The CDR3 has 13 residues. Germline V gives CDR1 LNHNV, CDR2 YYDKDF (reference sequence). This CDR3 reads CATTREYQETQYF. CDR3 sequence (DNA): TGTGCCACCACAAGGGAGTACCAAGAGACCCAGTACTTC.

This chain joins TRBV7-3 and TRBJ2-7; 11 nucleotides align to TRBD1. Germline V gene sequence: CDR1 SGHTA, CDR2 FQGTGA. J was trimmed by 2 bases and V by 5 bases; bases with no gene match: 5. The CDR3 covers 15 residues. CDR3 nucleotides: TGTGCCAGCAGCCTAGGGACAGGGGGACCCTACGAGCAGTACTTC. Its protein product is CASSLGTGGPYEQYF.

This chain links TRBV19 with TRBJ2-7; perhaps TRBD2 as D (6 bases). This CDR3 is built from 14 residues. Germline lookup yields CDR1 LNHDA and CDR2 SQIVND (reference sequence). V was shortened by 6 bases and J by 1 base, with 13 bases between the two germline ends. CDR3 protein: CASRPLATSYEQYF. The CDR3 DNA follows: TGTGCCAGTAGGCCCCTAGCGACTTCCTACGAGCAGTACTTC.

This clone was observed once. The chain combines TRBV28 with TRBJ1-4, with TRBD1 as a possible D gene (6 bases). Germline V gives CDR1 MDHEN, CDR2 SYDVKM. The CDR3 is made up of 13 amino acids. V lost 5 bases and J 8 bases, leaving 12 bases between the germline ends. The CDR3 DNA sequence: TGTGCCAGCAGTAGAGGGGGTATAGAAAAACTGTTTTTT. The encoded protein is CASSRGGIEKLFF.

The CDR3, as DNA: TGTGCCAGCAGGACCGTACAGGGGTTTCAGCCCCAGCATTTT. It is translated as CASRTVQGFQPQHF. The chain has TRBV6-6 and TRBJ1-5; TRBD1 matches 7 bases. Trimming removed 6 bases from V and 6 bases from J; junction bases left unmatched: 8. CDR1 is MNHNY, CDR2 SVGAGI, per germline (reference sequence). CDR3 length: 14 amino acids.

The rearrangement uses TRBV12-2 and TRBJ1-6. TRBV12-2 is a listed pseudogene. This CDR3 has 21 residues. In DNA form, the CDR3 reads TGTGCAAGTCGCTTTTTGAGGGTCCCGACTCGTCGTACATCCTATAATTCACCCCTCCACTTT. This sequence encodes CASRFLRVPTRRTSYNSPLHF.

The chain's CDR3 is CASKLWTGGGNEQFF. Here the CDR3 DNA reads TGTGCCAGCAAACTCTGGACAGGGGGAGGCAATGAGCAGTTCTTC. This chain uses TRBV2 with TRBJ2-1; 10 bases line up with TRBD1. The CDR3 sequence is 15 residues long. Unmatched junction bases numbered 9, after V lost 7 bases and J lost 6 bases. From germline, CDR1 is SNHLY and CDR2 FYNNEI.

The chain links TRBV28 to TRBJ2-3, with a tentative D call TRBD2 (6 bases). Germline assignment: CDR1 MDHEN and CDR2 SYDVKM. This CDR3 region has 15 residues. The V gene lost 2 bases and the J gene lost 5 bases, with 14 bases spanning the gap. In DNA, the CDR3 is TGTGCCAGCAGTTTACCGTGGAGGGGTGAAGATACGCAGTATTTT. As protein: CASSLPWRGEDTQYF.

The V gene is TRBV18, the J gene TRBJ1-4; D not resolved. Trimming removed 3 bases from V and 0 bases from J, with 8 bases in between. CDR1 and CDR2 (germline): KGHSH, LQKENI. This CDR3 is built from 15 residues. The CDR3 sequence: CASSPDGATNEKLFF. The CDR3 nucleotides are TGTGCCAGCTCACCGGATGGAGCAACTAATGAAAAACTGTTTTTT.

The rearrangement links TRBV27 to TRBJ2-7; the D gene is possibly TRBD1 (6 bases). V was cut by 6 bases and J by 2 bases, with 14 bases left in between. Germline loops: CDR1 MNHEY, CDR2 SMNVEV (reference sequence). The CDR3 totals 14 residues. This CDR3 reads CASREGWGPYEQYF. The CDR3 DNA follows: TGTGCCAGCAGAGAGGGGTGGGGGCCCTACGAGCAGTACTTC.

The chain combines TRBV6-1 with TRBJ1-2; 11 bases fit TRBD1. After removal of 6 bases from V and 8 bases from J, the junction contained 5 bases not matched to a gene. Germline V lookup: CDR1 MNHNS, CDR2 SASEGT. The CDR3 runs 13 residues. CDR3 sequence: CASRGGQGGGYTF. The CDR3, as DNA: TGTGCCAGCAGAGGGGGACAGGGGGGCGGCTACACCTTC.

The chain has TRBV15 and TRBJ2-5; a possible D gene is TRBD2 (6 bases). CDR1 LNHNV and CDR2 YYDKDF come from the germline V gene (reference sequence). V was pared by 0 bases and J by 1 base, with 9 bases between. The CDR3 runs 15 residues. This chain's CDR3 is CATSRDYGGQETQYF. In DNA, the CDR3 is TGTGCCACCAGCAGAGATTACGGGGGCCAAGAGACCCAGTACTTC.

In DNA, the CDR3 is TGTGCCAGCAGACAACTAGCGGGAGGGACAGATACGCAGTATTTT. Amino acids: CASRQLAGGTDTQYF. This sequence joins TRBV2 and TRBJ2-3; the match to TRBD2 covers 13 bases. The J segment lost 3 bases and the V segment lost 6 bases, leaving 3 bases of the junction unmatched. CDR1 is SNHLY and CDR2 is FYNNEI in the germline V gene. This CDR3 spans 15 amino acids.

CDR3 region: CASAVRGTGAPSYEQYF. The DNA for the CDR3 is TGTGCCAGCGCCGTTCGAGGAACAGGTGCTCCCTCCTACGAGCAGTACTTC. The chain couples TRBV28 to TRBJ2-7, with a weak D call TRBD1 (5 bases). The CDR3 has 17 amino acids. V was trimmed by 8 bases and J by 0 bases, leaving 23 bases between them. Germline CDR1 reads MDHEN; CDR2 reads SYDVKM.

The CDR3 DNA is TGTGCCACCAGCAGAGATAAAAATGAGCAGTTCTTC. Translation gives CATSRDKNEQFF. The V call is TRBV15, the J call TRBJ2-1; D uncertain. V lost 0 bases and J lost 7, with 4 bases in between. The germline gives CDR1 LNHNV, CDR2 YYDKDF (reference sequence). CDR3 length: 12 residues.

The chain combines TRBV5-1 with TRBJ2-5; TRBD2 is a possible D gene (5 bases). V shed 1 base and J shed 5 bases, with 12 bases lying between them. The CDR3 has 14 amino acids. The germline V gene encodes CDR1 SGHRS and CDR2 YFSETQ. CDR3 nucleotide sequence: TGCGCCAGCAGCTTGTTTCGGGGTTTGGAGACCCAGTACTTC. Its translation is CASSLFRGLETQYF.

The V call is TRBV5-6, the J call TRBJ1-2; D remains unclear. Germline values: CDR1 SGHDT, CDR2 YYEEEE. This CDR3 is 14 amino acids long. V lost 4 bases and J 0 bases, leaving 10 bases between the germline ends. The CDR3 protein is CASSSVDTNYGYTF. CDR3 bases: TGTGCCAGCAGCAGCGTAGATACTAACTATGGCTACACCTTC.

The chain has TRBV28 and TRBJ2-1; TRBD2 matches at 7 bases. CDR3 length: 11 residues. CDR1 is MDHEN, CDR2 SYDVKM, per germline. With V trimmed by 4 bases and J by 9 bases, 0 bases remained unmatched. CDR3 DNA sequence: TGTGCCAGCAGTTGGGGGGGTGAGCAGTTCTTC. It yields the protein CASSWGGEQFF.

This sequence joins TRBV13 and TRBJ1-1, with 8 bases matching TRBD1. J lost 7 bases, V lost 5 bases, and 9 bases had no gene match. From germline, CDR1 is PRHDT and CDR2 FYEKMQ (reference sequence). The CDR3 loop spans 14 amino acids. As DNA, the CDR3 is TGTGCCAGCAGCCCAAAGACAGGGGACAATGAAGCTTTCTTT. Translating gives CASSPKTGDNEAFF.

The CDR3: CASSTTQGITYNEQFF. In nucleotides, the CDR3 is TGTGCCAGCAGCACAACCCAGGGCATCACATACAATGAGCAGTTCTTC. The genes are TRBV6-6 and TRBJ2-1, with a tentative D call TRBD1 (5 bases). CDR3 length equals 16 residues. V gave up 6 bases and J gave up 4 bases, with 19 bases separating them. CDR1 and CDR2 from the germline V gene are MNHNY and SVGAGI (reference sequence).

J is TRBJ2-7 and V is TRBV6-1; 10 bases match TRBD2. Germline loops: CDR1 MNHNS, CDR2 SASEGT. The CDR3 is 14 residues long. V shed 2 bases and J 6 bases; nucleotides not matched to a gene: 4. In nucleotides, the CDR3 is TGTGCCAGCAGTGAAAGCGGGAGGGCCGGCGAGCAGTACTTC. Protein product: CASSESGRAGEQYF.

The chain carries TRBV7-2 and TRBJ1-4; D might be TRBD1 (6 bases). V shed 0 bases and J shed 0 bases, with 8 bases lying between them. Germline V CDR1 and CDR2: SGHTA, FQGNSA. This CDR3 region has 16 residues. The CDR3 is CASSLAGGATNEKLFF. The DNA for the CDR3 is TGTGCCAGCAGCTTAGCAGGGGGAGCAACTAATGAAAAACTGTTTTTT.

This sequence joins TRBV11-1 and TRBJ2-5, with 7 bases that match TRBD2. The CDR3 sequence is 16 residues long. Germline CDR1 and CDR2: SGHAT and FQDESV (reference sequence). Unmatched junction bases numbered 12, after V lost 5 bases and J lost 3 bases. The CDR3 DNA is TGTGCCAGCAGCGCGGGCGGGGGAGGCCGAGAAGAGACCCAGTACTTC. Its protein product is CASSAGGGGREETQYF.

CDR3 loop: CASSVTPTNEKLFF. The CDR3 DNA sequence: TGTGCCAGCAGCGTGACACCAACTAATGAAAAACTGTTTTTT. The J gene is TRBJ1-4, the V gene TRBV9; D uncertain. Germline V gene lookup returns CDR1 SGDLS and CDR2 YYNGEE. V gave up 2 bases and J gave up 0 bases, with 5 bases separating them. The CDR3 has 14 amino acids.

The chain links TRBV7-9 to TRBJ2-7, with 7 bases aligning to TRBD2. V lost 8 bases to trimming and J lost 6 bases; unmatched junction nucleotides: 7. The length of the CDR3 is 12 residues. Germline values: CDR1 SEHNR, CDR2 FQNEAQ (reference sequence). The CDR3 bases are TGTGCCAGCCTGCCGCGGGAGATCGAGCAGTACTTC. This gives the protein CASLPREIEQYF. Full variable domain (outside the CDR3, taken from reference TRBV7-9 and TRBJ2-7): DTGVSQNPRHKITKRGQNVTFRCDPISEHNRLYWYRQTLGQGPEFLTYFQNEAQLEKSRLLSDRFSAERPKGSFSTLEIQRTEQGDSAMYLCASLPREIEQYFGPGTRLTVT.